The 25 T cell receptor beta chains reported below all come from one sample, sequenced in a study of T-cell memory formation after mild COVID-19. TCRdb reprocessed the 5' RACE reads with MiXCR, giving one entry per CDR3 protein. The sample records 350,000 to 450,000 distinct CDR3 sequences, 15% to 25% being singletons. Source material: PBMCs or a T cell subset sorted from them (not recorded which). These receptors were obtained from an adult woman who had mild COVID-19 (a few samples of this study predate the infection). Cell type and time point are not known.

This chain uses TRBV5-1 with TRBJ2-7; D is unclear. V lost 7 bases and J lost 1, with 18 bases in between. CDR1 SGHRS and CDR2 YFSETQ come from the germline V gene. The CDR3 totals 15 residues. The CDR3 coding sequence is TGCGCCAGCGGCGGTCTAGGTCAAGGATCCTACGAGCAGTACTTC. It encodes CASGGLGQGSYEQYF.

There are a few counts of this clonotype. The chain couples TRBV20-1 to TRBJ2-7; 8 bases agree with TRBD1. From germline, CDR1 is DFQATT and CDR2 SNEGSKA (reference sequence). The CDR3 is 13 residues long. Trimming removed 5 bases from V and 7 bases from J; junction bases left unmatched: 10. The CDR3: CSAPRGPSVEQYF. CDR3 bases: TGCAGTGCTCCCAGGGGGCCCTCGGTTGAGCAGTACTTC.

In this sample, this clonotype turned up a few times. The rearrangement links TRBV11-2 to TRBJ2-1; either TRBD1 or TRBD2 may fit D (5 bases each). The V end was cut by 6 bases, the J end by 3 bases, with 18 bases between. CDR1 and CDR2 (germline): SGHAT, FQNNGV. The CDR3 length is 16 residues. The CDR3 coding sequence is TGTGCCAGCAGACACTGGGGGAAGGCCCACTACAATGAGCAGTTCTTC. Translating gives CASRHWGKAHYNEQFF.

V gene TRBV12-3 or TRBV12-4 combines with J gene TRBJ1-1, with D unresolved. The V end was cut by 3 bases, the J end by 11 bases, with 13 bases between. CDR3 length: 12 residues. CDR3 DNA sequence: TGTGCCAGCAGTTTTTGGGGAGGACGGGCTTTCTTT. Amino acid sequence: CASSFWGGRAFF.

In this sample, this clonotype turned up a few times. The V and J genes are TRBV29-1 and TRBJ2-1; TRBD1 is a possible D gene (5 bases). The CDR3 covers 13 residues. The germline gives CDR1 SQVTM, CDR2 ANQGSEA. The ends were cut back, 3 bases at V and 3 bases at J, with 9 bases in the middle. CDR3 bases: TGCAGCGTTGAGGGGCGTTTCTACAATGAGCAGTTCTTC. Translated, it gives CSVEGRFYNEQFF.

The genes are TRBV30 and TRBJ1-5; D is uncertain. Per the germline V gene, CDR1 is GTSNPN and CDR2 is SVGIG (reference sequence). V was cut by 3 bases and J by 0 bases, with 12 bases left in between. The CDR3 runs 15 residues. The CDR3 here is CAWSMSYFSNQPQHF. The CDR3, as DNA: TGTGCCTGGAGCATGAGTTACTTTAGCAATCAGCCCCAGCATTTT.

The J gene is TRBJ2-7, the V gene TRBV20-1, with D possibly matching TRBD2 (6 bases). This CDR3 is 17 amino acids long. Trimming took 4 bases from V and 2 from J, leaving 24 bases between them. Germline assignment: CDR1 DFQATT and CDR2 SNEGSKA (reference sequence). The CDR3 here is CSAIRPLEGSDTYEQYF. The CDR3 coding sequence is TGCAGTGCTATCCGACCCCTGGAGGGGAGTGACACCTACGAGCAGTACTTC.

The chain combines TRBV20-1 with TRBJ2-7, with 8 bases aligning to TRBD1. The CDR3 consists of 15 residues. The germline V gene has CDR1 DFQATT and CDR2 SNEGSKA (reference sequence). The trim removed 5 bases at V and 3 bases at J, leaving 12 bases unmatched. Written as DNA, the CDR3 is TGCAGTGCTTTTACTGCGGGACAGGTTTACTACGAGCAGTACTTC. This sequence encodes CSAFTAGQVYYEQYF.

V is TRBV7-8 and J is TRBJ2-3; 7 positions match TRBD1. The V segment lost 4 bases and the J segment 6 bases; nucleotides outside the gene matches: 10. Germline CDR1 and CDR2: SGHVS and FQNEAQ. The CDR3 has 15 amino acids. The CDR3 spells CASSSRQGVEDTQYF. Here the CDR3 DNA reads TGTGCCAGCAGCTCCAGACAGGGCGTTGAGGATACGCAGTATTTT.

The chain couples TRBV19 to TRBJ2-6; D is perhaps TRBD1 or TRBD2 (5 bases each). The germline gives CDR1 LNHDA, CDR2 SQIVND (reference sequence). Trimming left V 6 bases short and J 0 bases short, with 9 bases between. The CDR3 runs to 15 residues. CDR3 DNA sequence: TGTGCCAGTAGAACCGGGACCTCTGGGGCCAACGTCCTGACTTTC. This codes for CASRTGTSGANVLTF.

This clonotype showed up many times. V usage is TRBV6-1 and J usage is TRBJ2-1; D call uncertain. Germline loops: CDR1 MNHNS, CDR2 SASEGT. The germline V and J ends were trimmed by 7 bases and 0 bases, with 10 bases remaining between them. The CDR3 contains 14 residues. CDR3 in amino acids: CASKRPVSYNEQFF. CDR3 nucleotides: TGTGCCAGCAAACGACCGGTCTCCTACAATGAGCAGTTCTTC.

The table lists this clonotype with a few counts. The chain employs TRBV7-2 and TRBJ1-5, with 9 bases that match TRBD1. The germline CDR1 and CDR2 sequences are SGHTA and FQGNSA. The CDR3 extends over 15 amino acids. Trimming removed 4 bases from V and 4 bases from J; junction bases left unmatched: 5. Here the CDR3 DNA reads TGTGCCAGCAGCTGGGGACAGGGTAGGAATCAGCCCCAGCATTTT. It codes for CASSWGQGRNQPQHF.

This clonotype was detected a few times. V is TRBV12-3 or TRBV12-4 and J is TRBJ2-2; the D gene is possibly TRBD1 (5 bases). V gave up 10 bases and J gave up 2 bases, with 17 bases separating them. This CDR3 is built from 15 residues. This CDR3 reads CATTGAGSNTGELFF. For the CDR3, the DNA is TGTGCCACGACCGGCGCAGGGTCCAACACCGGGGAGCTGTTTTTT.

The genes are TRBV11-2 and TRBJ2-3; D is undetermined. CDR1 is SGHAT and CDR2 is FQNNGV in the germline V gene. The germline V and J ends were trimmed by 2 bases and 2 bases, with 11 bases remaining between them. This CDR3 has 15 amino acids. CDR3 sequence reads: CASSLFSVNTDTQYF. CDR3 sequence (DNA): TGTGCCAGCAGCTTATTTTCGGTAAACACAGATACGCAGTATTTT.

This clonotype came up many times. The chain combines TRBV6-1 with TRBJ2-5; either TRBD1 or TRBD2 may fit D (5 bases each). There are 12 residues in the CDR3. The germline gives CDR1 MNHNS, CDR2 SASEGT. Trimming removed 10 bases from V and 2 bases from J, with 11 bases in between. CDR3 residues: CATAGAQETQYF. The DNA for the CDR3 is TGTGCCACCGCCGGGGCGCAAGAGACCCAGTACTTC.

The chain couples TRBV30 to TRBJ2-7; D ambiguous. Germline-derived CDR1 and CDR2 are GTSNPN and SVGIG (reference sequence). This CDR3 is 16 amino acids long. Trimming took off 4 bases at V and 3 bases at J, with 22 bases between the two ends. CDR3 loop: CAWKDRERNPLYEQYF. The CDR3 DNA follows: TGTGCCTGGAAAGACCGAGAACGGAACCCGCTCTACGAGCAGTACTTC. The full variable domain, its missing parts supplied by reference TRBV30 and TRBJ2-7, is SQTIHQWPATLVQPVGSPLSLECTVEGTSNPNLYWYRQAAGRGLQLLFYSVGIGQISSEVPQNLSASRPQDRQFILSSKKLLLSDSGFYLCAWKDRERNPLYEQYFGPGTRLTVT.

The V and J genes are TRBV7-9 and TRBJ2-1; D might be TRBD1 (5 bases). Germline CDR1 reads SEHNR; CDR2 reads FQNEAQ (reference sequence). The length of the CDR3 is 13 residues. Deletions cut 4 bases from V and 10 bases from J, with 14 bases between. Here the CDR3 reads CASSSPGAVEQFF. The CDR3 DNA reads TGTGCCAGCAGCTCGCCTGGGGCGGTGGAGCAGTTCTTC.

The rearrangement links TRBV4-1 to TRBJ2-6, with 9 bases aligning to TRBD1. Unmatched junction bases numbered 7, after V lost 4 bases and J lost 0 bases. The CDR3 length is 18 residues. CDR1 and CDR2 (germline): MGHRA, YSYEKL. CDR3 in amino acids: CASSRDVTGGSGANVLTF. CDR3 DNA: TGCGCCAGCAGCCGAGACGTGACAGGGGGCTCTGGGGCCAACGTCCTGACTTTC.

This clonotype was observed a handful of times. The chain couples TRBV7-9 to TRBJ2-2; D is perhaps TRBD2 (6 bases). Germline loops: CDR1 SEHNR, CDR2 FQNEAQ (reference sequence). The CDR3 contains 14 residues. The germline V and J ends were trimmed by 6 bases and 4 bases, with 12 bases remaining between them. The CDR3 sequence: CASRREEITGELFF. The CDR3 nucleotides are TGTGCCAGCAGGAGGGAGGAGATCACCGGGGAGCTGTTTTTT.

This clonotype was observed a few times. The chain links TRBV5-1 to TRBJ2-5; 13 nucleotides align to TRBD2. The CDR3 loop spans 19 amino acids. Germline CDR1 and CDR2: SGHRS and YFSETQ. J lost 4 bases, V lost 1 base, and 13 bases had no gene match. The CDR3 coding sequence is TGCGCCAGCAGCTTGACTAGCGGGAGGGCCTCTTCTTGGGGAGAGACCCAGTACTTC. Its translation is CASSLTSGRASSWGETQYF.

J is TRBJ2-2 and V is TRBV9, with D maybe TRBD1 (5 bases). This CDR3 is 21 amino acids long. The germline V gene encodes CDR1 SGDLS and CDR2 YYNGEE. V was cut by 0 bases and J by 3 bases, with 27 bases left in between. CDR3 sequence reads: CASSVDWVVDARVVDTGELFF. CDR3 nucleotides: TGTGCCAGCAGCGTAGACTGGGTGGTAGATGCCAGGGTAGTTGACACCGGGGAGCTGTTTTTT.

This clonotype was detected a few times. The gene calls are TRBV11-2 and TRBJ2-7, with unresolved D. The V end was cut by 5 bases, the J end by 4 bases, with 15 bases between. The CDR3 is made up of 14 amino acids. The V gene's germline CDR1 is SGHAT and CDR2 FQNNGV. For the CDR3, the DNA is TGTGCCAGCAGCCCCTTTGGGCGTCAGTACGAGCAGTACTTC. The encoded protein is CASSPFGRQYEQYF.

A few counts support this clonotype. This rearrangement joins TRBV7-3 to TRBJ2-7; 12 bases map to TRBD1. The CDR3 has 15 residues. Germline V lookup: CDR1 SGHTA, CDR2 FQGTGA. Trimming at V came to 5 bases and at J to 8 bases, leaving 10 bases not matched to a gene. CDR3 DNA sequence: TGTGCCAGCAGCGTTACCGGGACAGGGGGCCAGAAGCAGTACTTC. Its translation: CASSVTGTGGQKQYF.

The genes are TRBV6-5 and TRBJ1-2; TRBD1 matches at 10 bases. The junction had 6 bases not matched to a gene; V was cut back by 6 bases and J by 2 bases. CDR1 and CDR2 (germline): MNHEY, SVGAGI. CDR3 size: 15 residues. The CDR3 region has the DNA TGTGCCAGCAGGAGACCGGGACAGGGGAACTATGGCTACACCTTC. It specifies CASRRPGQGNYGYTF.

The chain employs TRBV7-2 and TRBJ2-2, with D perhaps matching TRBD1 or TRBD2 (5 bases each). From germline, CDR1 is SGHTA and CDR2 FQGNSA. This CDR3 region has 16 residues. V shed 5 bases and J shed 5 bases, with 18 bases lying between them. In DNA form, the CDR3 reads TGTGCCAGCAGCCCGTGGGCGGGCCAGGGAACCGGGGAGCTGTTTTTT. It yields the protein CASSPWAGQGTGELFF.